This is a list of T cell receptor beta chains from one sample in a study of cytomegalovirus exposure and HLA in healthy donors. The protocol was immunoSEQ multiplex PCR, while the TCRdb copy is restricted to in-frame clones and leaves out a portion. Counted here are 120,000 to 150,000 clones, around two thirds occurring once; the ten biggest clones make up about 1.5%. Sequencing was done on a sample of PBMCs. All receptors derive from a woman between 18 and 30 years old in good health and CMV-seronegative. CDR3s include the opening cysteine and the closing phenylalanine or tryptophan. A clone size is listed for some rows: how often the clone was seen (once, few, many), or a class if it is expanded.

CDR3,V,J,size
CASSAQAGLGPNEKLFF,TRBV9,TRBJ1-4,-
CASRPTGGMHSPLHF,TRBV28,TRBJ1-6,-
CAISESGASQETQYF,TRBV10-3,TRBJ2-5,few
CASSQRQGITNTEAFF,TRBV11-2,TRBJ1-1,-
CASSLGSSDTQYF,TRBV7-6,TRBJ2-3,-
CASSPTGENYGYTF,TRBV27,TRBJ1-2,-
CASSSGEQSSYEQYF,TRBV7-6,TRBJ2-7,-
CASSPGLTDTQYF,TRBV2,TRBJ2-3,-
CASSQGLAGSPLHF,TRBV14,TRBJ1-6,-
CASSLGQVNLVSRTEAFF,TRBV5-5,TRBJ1-1,-
CASRGGRTEAFF,TRBV19,TRBJ1-1,-
CASSQERGSYNEQFF,TRBV7-2,TRBJ2-1,-
CASSFLGGNEQFF,TRBV5-1,TRBJ2-1,-
CASKAGTGELAGELFF,TRBV9,TRBJ2-2,-
CASSYAELSSYEQYF,TRBV6-6,-,few
CASSLSRGRDSPLHF,TRBV5-4,TRBJ1-6,few
CASSLVLAGGNEQFF,TRBV11-3,TRBJ2-1,once
CASSFPGRRGQSNSGANVLTF,TRBV7-3,TRBJ2-6,-
CASSLAGGGFYGYTF,TRBV28,TRBJ1-2,-
CASSQVLAGGFNEQFF,TRBV4-1,TRBJ2-1,-
CASSSQGGYSGNTIYF,TRBV7-2,TRBJ1-3,-
CASSLLGQGEQYF,TRBV28,TRBJ2-5,-
CASSYRGYNSPLHF,TRBV7-2,TRBJ1-6,-
CASSLVGTPNTGELFF,TRBV5-1,TRBJ2-2,-
CASSQDNPYRREGTDTQYF,TRBV4-3,TRBJ2-3,-
CASSLWLQGYGYTF,TRBV28,TRBJ1-2,-
CSVVRQSEAFF,TRBV29-1,TRBJ1-1,-
CASSLQGAVSEQFF,TRBV7-9,TRBJ2-1,few
CASRLEGTAFF,TRBV6-1,TRBJ1-1,once
CAGGGREITDTQYF,TRBV19,TRBJ2-3,-
CASSSSRAGGPETQYF,TRBV7-9,TRBJ2-5,-
CASSPGYRVETQYF,TRBV7-2,TRBJ2-5,-
CASSPSGGVVADTQYF,TRBV5-1,TRBJ2-3,few
CASSYSRLAVTDTQYF,TRBV6-6,TRBJ2-3,few
CASSPLTGNYGYTF,TRBV19,TRBJ1-2,-
CASSIFGSGANVLTF,TRBV19,TRBJ2-6,-
CASRDSNANTGELFF,TRBV28,TRBJ2-2,-
CSVEGGTLPSDNEQFF,TRBV29-1,TRBJ2-1,-
CASSISSGSQGETQYF,TRBV19,TRBJ2-5,-
CASSDPAGEGETQYF,TRBV10-1,TRBJ2-5,once
CASSLWRDAYTGELFF,TRBV5-5,TRBJ2-2,once
CASSEGAEEKLFF,TRBV18,TRBJ1-4,-
CASSPGGTSGAYNEQFF,TRBV6-4,TRBJ2-1,-
CASSSTGQGIYEQYF,TRBV7-9,TRBJ2-7,-
CAWSGRQGNQPQHF,TRBV30,TRBJ1-5,-
CASSEQRGTYNEQFF,TRBV6-1,TRBJ2-1,once
CASSPLRDRVYGYTF,TRBV7-2,TRBJ1-2,-
CASSLGTSNTGELFF,TRBV7-3,TRBJ2-2,-
CASRSRDRVINEQFF,TRBV6-1,TRBJ2-1,-
CASSGLSTNEKLFF,TRBV5-1,TRBJ1-4,once
CATSREVLGQGRNEQFF,TRBV15,TRBJ2-1,few
CASSYTGADTQYF,TRBV6-5,TRBJ2-3,-